The subject of this entry is one T cell receptor beta chain. Its antigen is as yet unknown. Profiled with immunoSEQ multiplex PCR; TCRdb holds only in-frame clones, not every one. Of 100,000 or so clones in the sample, 75% to 90% were seen once. The data derive from a study of PD-1 blockade in classical Hodgkin lymphoma. Study-wide results and caveats: Lower baseline TCR diversity marked trial partial responders and progressors.

Each patient's relapse followed autologous stem cell transplantation, and brentuximab vedotin exposure varied. Germline lookup yields CDR1 LNHNV and CDR2 YYDKDF (reference sequence). The CDR3 contains 13 residues. V lost 3 bases, J lost 8 bases, and 11 bases lay in between. V and J are TRBV15 and TRBJ2-1; possible D gene TRBD1, 5 bases. The TCR comes from a human donor with classical Hodgkin lymphoma. The sequencing here drew on peripheral blood mononuclear cells (PBMCs), taken before the second cycle of nivolumab. The CDR3 nucleotides are TGTGCCACCAGCAGCGACAGCCCGGATGAGCAGTTCTTC. Translating gives CATSSDSPDEQFF.